The 10 T cell receptor beta chains given below trace back to one sample, sequenced in a study of STAT5B mutations in CD4+ large granular lymphocyte leukemia. Measured with immunoSEQ multiplex PCR; TCRdb has only the in-frame clones, and not every one. The sample carries 30,000 or so clones, over 80% recorded once. The sequencing input was CD4+ T cells from blood buffy coats. These receptors originate from a human donor in good health.

V gene TRBV19 combines with J gene TRBJ2-3; D gene ambiguous. CDR3 length equals 11 residues. Germline V CDR1 and CDR2: LNHDA, SQIVND (reference sequence). V was cut by 3 bases and J by 6 bases, with 4 bases left in between. The DNA of the CDR3 is TGTGCCAGTAGTATCTGGGATACGCAGTATTTT. Translated: CASSIWDTQYF.

V and J are TRBV7-9 and TRBJ2-5; 8 bases match TRBD2. CDR1 is SEHNR and CDR2 is FQNEAQ in the germline V gene (reference sequence). Trimming removed 3 bases from V and 2 bases from J; junction bases left unmatched: 14. The length of the CDR3 is 18 residues. The CDR3 coding sequence is TGTGCCAGCAGCTTCGGAGCGGGAGCCCTGTCGGGGCAAGAGACCCAGTACTTC. It codes for CASSFGAGALSGQETQYF.

The chain is built from TRBV11-2 and TRBJ1-3; weak D call: TRBD1 (5 bases). V lost 8 bases and J 0 bases, leaving 8 bases between the germline ends. Germline CDR1 SGHAT, CDR2 FQNNGV. The length of the CDR3 is 13 residues. Here the CDR3 DNA reads TGTGCCAGCGGGGCCGACTCTGGAAACACCATATATTTT. Translation gives CASGADSGNTIYF.

The chain links TRBV6-5 to TRBJ2-7, with a possible D match to TRBD2 (7 bases). The V end was cut by 8 bases, the J end by 2 bases, with 19 bases between. Germline CDR1 is MNHEY and CDR2 is SVGAGI. This CDR3 contains 15 residues. CDR3 DNA sequence: TGTGCCAGCGGATCCGGCGGGGGCGGGACCTACGAGCAGTACTTC. Translating gives CASGSGGGGTYEQYF.

The chain employs TRBV28 and TRBJ2-7; tentative D call: TRBD2 (5 bases). Between the trimmed V and J ends, which lost 2 bases and 1 base, there was a span of 12 bases. The CDR3 contains 15 residues. Germline CDR1 is MDHEN and CDR2 is SYDVKM. The CDR3 spells CASSLLYGGSYEQYF. CDR3 sequence (DNA): TGTGCCAGCAGTTTACTGTATGGCGGGTCCTACGAGCAGTACTTC.

The chain joins TRBV18 to TRBJ2-3, with D tentatively TRBD2 (5 bases). Trimming took 2 bases from V and 2 from J, leaving 8 bases between them. Germline CDR1 reads KGHSH; CDR2 reads LQKENI. This CDR3 is 14 amino acids long. The CDR3 nucleotides read TGTGCCAGCTCACCAGAGACTAACACAGATACGCAGTATTTT. It specifies CASSPETNTDTQYF.

The gene calls are TRBV5-1 and TRBJ2-5; 9 bases line up with TRBD1. The V gene's germline CDR1 is SGHRS and CDR2 YFSETQ. This CDR3 has 14 amino acids. V trimming: 5 bases; J trimming: 5 bases; junction bases outside the gene matches: 7. CDR3 region: CASSTGTGPETQYF. CDR3 nucleotides: TGCGCCAGCAGTACCGGGACAGGGCCCGAGACCCAGTACTTC.

This clone appeared a single time. The chain links TRBV5-1 to TRBJ2-1; possibly TRBD2 for D (5 bases). Germline CDR1 is SGHRS and CDR2 is YFSETQ. There are 14 residues in the CDR3. V lost 0 bases to trimming and J lost 8 bases, with 12 bases between them. The DNA for the CDR3 is TGCGCCAGCAGCTTGGCTAGCTCTATGGATGAGCAGTTCTTC. This encodes CASSLASSMDEQFF.

A single count supports this clone. The CDR3 protein is CASSLEVSTQSLYF. DNA of the CDR3: TGTGCCAGCAGCTTAGAGGTCTCTACGCAGAGCCTGTACTTC. The V gene is TRBV7-9, the J gene TRBJ2-7; D ambiguous. Germline V gives CDR1 SEHNR, CDR2 FQNEAQ (reference sequence). V was trimmed by 1 base and J by 12 bases, leaving 19 bases between them. CDR3 size: 14 residues.

V and J are TRBV20-1 and TRBJ2-1, with no clear D. V was cut by 6 bases and J by 8 bases, with 11 bases left in between. This CDR3 is built from 11 residues. Germline CDR1 DFQATT, CDR2 SNEGSKA (reference sequence). The CDR3 spells CSAIYGDEQFF. CDR3 nucleotide sequence: TGCAGTGCCATCTATGGGGATGAGCAGTTCTTC.